This passage covers 3 T cell receptor beta chains from one sample sequenced in a study of shared clonotypes between healthy human individuals. As defined, naive CD8 cells were CD45RO-negative and positively selected for CCR7, with terminally differentiated effector memory CD45RA+ cells excluded. Only in-frame clones appear in the TCRdb table, and some are missing; sequencing was by immunoSEQ multiplex PCR. The repertoire holds nearly 600,000 clones, with 95% to 96% as singletons. The sample consisted of naive CD8+ T cells sorted from blood. The receptors come from a woman in her twenties or thirties in good health.

V gene TRBV19 combines with J gene TRBJ1-5; no definite D call. The CDR3 consists of 15 residues. Per the germline V gene, CDR1 is LNHDA and CDR2 is SQIVND (reference sequence). V lost 5 bases, J lost 4 bases, and 15 bases lay in between. The CDR3 protein is CASSALTSPNQPQHF. CDR3 in DNA: TGTGCCAGTAGTGCCCTGACAAGCCCTAATCAGCCCCAGCATTTT.

Regarding this clone: This same CDR3 is encoded by further DNA sequences in the sample. The rearrangement joins TRBV13 to TRBJ2-3; D ambiguous. V shed 2 bases and J shed 4 bases, with 4 bases lying between them. The CDR3 extends over 12 amino acids. CDR1 and CDR2 from the germline V gene are PRHDT and FYEKMQ (reference sequence). The CDR3 loop is CASSLRPDTQYF. In DNA, the CDR3 is TGTGCCAGCAGCTTACGGCCAGATACGCAGTATTTT.

V is TRBV4-1 and J is TRBJ2-3, with D unclear. V dropped 1 base and J dropped 7 bases, with 12 bases sitting between them. The CDR3 runs to 14 residues. Germline CDR1 and CDR2: MGHRA and YSYEKL. The DNA for the CDR3 is TGCGCCAGCAGCCAAGCGGACCAGTCGTATACGCAGTATTTT. Residues: CASSQADQSYTQYF.